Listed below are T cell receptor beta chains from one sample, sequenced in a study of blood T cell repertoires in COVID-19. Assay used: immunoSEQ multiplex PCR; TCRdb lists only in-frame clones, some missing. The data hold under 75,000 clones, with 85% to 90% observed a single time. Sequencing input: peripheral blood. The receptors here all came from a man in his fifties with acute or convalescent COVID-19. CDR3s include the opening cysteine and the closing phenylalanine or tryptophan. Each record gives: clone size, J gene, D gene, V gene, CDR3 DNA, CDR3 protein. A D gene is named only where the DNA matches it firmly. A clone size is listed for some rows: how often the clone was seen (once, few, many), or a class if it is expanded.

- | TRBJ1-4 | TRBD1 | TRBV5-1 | TGCGCCAGCAGCTATACAGGGGCTGTTGATGAAAAACTGTTTTTT | CASSYTGAVDEKLFF
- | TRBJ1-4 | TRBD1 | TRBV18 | TGTGCCAGCCGGGACAGGGCGGGCGAAAAACTGTTTTTT | CASRDRAGEKLFF
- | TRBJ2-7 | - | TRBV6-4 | TGTGCCAGCAGTGAAAGCGCCAGCTCCTACGAGCAGTACTTC | CASSESASSYEQYF
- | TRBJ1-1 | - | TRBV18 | TGTGCCAGCTCCACGGAGACGGGGAACACTGAAGCTTTCTTT | CASSTETGNTEAFF
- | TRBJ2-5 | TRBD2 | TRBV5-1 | TGCGCCAGCAGCTTGGGGGCTAGCGGGACCCAAGAGACCCAGTACTTC | CASSLGASGTQETQYF
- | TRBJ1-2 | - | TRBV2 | TGTGCCAGCAGCGCTAGACGGACAGCCCTTTCTAACTATGGCTACACCTTC | CASSARRTALSNYGYTF
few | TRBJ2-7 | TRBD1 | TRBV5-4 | TGTGCCAGCAGCTCCGGGACAGGGTTGATGTACGAGCAGTACTTC | CASSSGTGLMYEQYF
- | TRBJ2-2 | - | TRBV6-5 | TGTGCCAGCAGTTACTCGGCAGGGATAACCGGGGAGCTGTTTTTT | CASSYSAGITGELFF
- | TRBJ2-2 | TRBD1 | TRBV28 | TGTGCCAGCAAGAAACAGGGGGCTGGTCGTTACACCGGGGAGCTGTTTTTT | CASKKQGAGRYTGELFF
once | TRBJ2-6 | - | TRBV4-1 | TGCGCCAGCAGCCAGACTCACTTCGACTCTGGGGCCAACGTCCTGACTTTC | CASSQTHFDSGANVLTF
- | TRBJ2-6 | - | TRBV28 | TGTGCCAGCAGTTTAGCGGGACCTGGGGCCAACGTCCTGACTTTC | CASSLAGPGANVLTF
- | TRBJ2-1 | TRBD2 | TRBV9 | TGTGCCAGCAGTCCCAGCGGGAACCCCTACAATGAGCAGTTCTTC | CASSPSGNPYNEQFF
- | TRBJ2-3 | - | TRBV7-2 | TGTGCCAGCAGCTTGGCGGGAATGGCAGATACGCAGTATTTT | CASSLAGMADTQYF
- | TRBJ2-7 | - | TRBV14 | TGTGCCAGCAGCCAAGATCCCCGGAGTGAGCAGTACTTC | CASSQDPRSEQYF
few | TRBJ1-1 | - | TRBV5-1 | TGCGCCAGCAGCTTGGCAGGACGGGTTGGAGGGGACACTGAAGCTTTCTTT | CASSLAGRVGGDTEAFF
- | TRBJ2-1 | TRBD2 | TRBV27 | TGTGCCAGCAGTGGTTACGCGGGAGACGGTCATGAGCAGTTCTTC | CASSGYAGDGHEQFF
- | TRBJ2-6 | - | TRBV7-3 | TGTGCCAGCAGCTTACAGGCATCGATATCTGGGGCCAACGTCCTGACTTTC | CASSLQASISGANVLTF
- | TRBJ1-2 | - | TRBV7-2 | TGTGCCAGCAGCTTAGATGCAGGGGTCTCTCAACTCTATGGCTACACCTTC | CASSLDAGVSQLYGYTF
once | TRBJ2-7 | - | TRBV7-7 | TGTGCTAGCAGCCCGGGACTCAGGAGCTCCTACGAGCAGTACTTC | CASSPGLRSSYEQYF
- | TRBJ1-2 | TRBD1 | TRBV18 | TGTGCCAGCTCACCACGATCTGGGACAGGGTCTTGGTATGGCTACACCTTC | CASSPRSGTGSWYGYTF
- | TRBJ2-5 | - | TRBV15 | TGTGCCACCAGCAGAGATGGAGCGGAGAACGTGCGAGAAGAGACCCAGTACTTC | CATSRDGAENVREETQYF
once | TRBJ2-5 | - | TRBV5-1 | TGCGCCAGCACAGACCTAGCGCCCTCGGGGACCCAGTACTTC | CASTDLAPSGTQYF
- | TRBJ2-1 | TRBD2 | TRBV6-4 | TGTGCCAGCAGTGACTCTGGTCTAGCGGGAGGGATTAATGAGCAGTTCTTC | CASSDSGLAGGINEQFF
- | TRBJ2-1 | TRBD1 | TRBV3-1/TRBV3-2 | TGTGCCAGCAGCCAAGGGACAGGGTCCTACAATGAGCAGTTCTTC | CASSQGTGSYNEQFF
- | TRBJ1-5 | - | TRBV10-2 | TGCGCCACCCGGGGGGGGATCAGGAGCAATCAGCCCCAGCATTTT | CATRGGIRSNQPQHF
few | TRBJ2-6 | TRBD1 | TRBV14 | TGTGCCAGCAGCCGGGACAGGGGTACTACTGGGGCCAACGTCCTGACTTTC | CASSRDRGTTGANVLTF
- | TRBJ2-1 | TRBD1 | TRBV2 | TGTGCCAGCAGACAGGGACAGGGGGCTAACAATGAGCAGTTCTTC | CASRQGQGANNEQFF
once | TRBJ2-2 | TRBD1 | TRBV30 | TGTGCCTGGAGGCCAACCGGGACAGGGAACACCGGGGAGCTGTTTTTT | CAWRPTGTGNTGELFF
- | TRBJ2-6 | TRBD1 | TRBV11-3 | TGTGCCAGCAGCTTTAGGGCGGGACAGGGCTACTCTGGGGCCAACGTCCTGACTTTC | CASSFRAGQGYSGANVLTF
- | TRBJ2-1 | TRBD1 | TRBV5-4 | TGTGCCAGCAGTCGCGCCGGGACAGGGGCAACCTACAATGAGCAGTTCTTC | CASSRAGTGATYNEQFF
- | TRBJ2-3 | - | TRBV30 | TGTGCCTGGGTAGGGGGAACCACAGATACGCAGTATTTT | CAWVGGTTDTQYF
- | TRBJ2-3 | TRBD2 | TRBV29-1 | TGCAGCGTTAGGGCGGGACTAGCGGGAGTCTGGGATACGCAGTATTTT | CSVRAGLAGVWDTQYF
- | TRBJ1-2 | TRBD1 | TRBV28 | TGTGCCAGCAGTTTCTCGGCAGGGGGCGTCTATGGCTACACCTTC | CASSFSAGGVYGYTF
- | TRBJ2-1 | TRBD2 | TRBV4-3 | TGCGCCAGCAGCCAGGCGGGAGGGCCCGATGAGCAGTTCTTC | CASSQAGGPDEQFF
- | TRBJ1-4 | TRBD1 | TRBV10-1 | TGCGCCAGCGGAGACGGACAGGGGGCTGAAAAACTGTTTTTT | CASGDGQGAEKLFF
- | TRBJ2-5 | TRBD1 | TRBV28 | TGTGCCAGCAGTTCCGGACAGGGTACGGCCCAGTACTTC | CASSSGQGTAQYF
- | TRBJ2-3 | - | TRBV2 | TGTGCCAGCAGTCCGGGTTCGTCGGCGGGCACAGATACGCAGTATTTT | CASSPGSSAGTDTQYF
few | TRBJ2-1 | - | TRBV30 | TGTGCCTTCACCAGGGTAACTGAGCAGTTCTTC | CAFTRVTEQFF
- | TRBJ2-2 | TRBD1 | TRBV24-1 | TGTGCCACCAGCACAGGGGGCGACGGGGAGCTGTTTTTT | CATSTGGDGELFF
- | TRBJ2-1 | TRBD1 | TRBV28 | TGTGCCAGCAGTTCTACCACATACAGGGGGTTATACAATGAGCAGTTCTTC | CASSSTTYRGLYNEQFF
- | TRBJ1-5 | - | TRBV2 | TGTGCCAGCAGCCAGGGGAGTAACCAGCCCCAGCATTTT | CASSQGSNQPQHF
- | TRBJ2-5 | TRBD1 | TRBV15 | TGTGCCACCAGCAGAGACCGGGACAGGGGGCCGAAGAAGACCCAGTACTTC | CATSRDRDRGPKKTQYF
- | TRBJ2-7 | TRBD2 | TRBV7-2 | TGTGCCAGCAGCTTATCGGGCGGGAGTTACCACGAGCAGTACTTC | CASSLSGGSYHEQYF
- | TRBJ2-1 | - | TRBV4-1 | TGCGCCAGCAGCCAAGGCTCAGGGATCGATTACAATGAGCAGTTCTTC | CASSQGSGIDYNEQFF
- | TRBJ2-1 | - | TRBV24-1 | TGTGCCACCAGTGATTTGGGCGGAAGCAACCCCAATGAGCAGTTCTTC | CATSDLGGSNPNEQFF
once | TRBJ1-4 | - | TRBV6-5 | TGTGCCAGCAGCCTAGGGAACGACAGTAATGAAAAACTGTTTTTT | CASSLGNDSNEKLFF
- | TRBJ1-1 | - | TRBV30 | TGTGCCTGGGGACTAGGGGATCTGGTCACTGAAGCTTTCTTT | CAWGLGDLVTEAFF
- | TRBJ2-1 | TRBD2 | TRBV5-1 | TGCGCCAGCAGCTCCTCTAGCGGGAGGGCCCCCTACAATGAGCAGTTCTTC | CASSSSSGRAPYNEQFF
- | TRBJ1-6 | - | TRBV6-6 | TGTGCCAGCAGTCCCACCCCAGACAGGAGCTCCTATAATTCACCCCTCCACTTT | CASSPTPDRSSYNSPLHF
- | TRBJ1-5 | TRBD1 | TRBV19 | TGTGCCAGTAGTAGTTCCGGGACAGGGTTTTGCAATCAGCCCCAGCATTTT | CASSSSGTGFCNQPQHF
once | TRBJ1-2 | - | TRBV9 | TGTGCCAGCAGCCTCCAAGCGGCAGTAGCCTCCTATGGCTACACCTTC | CASSLQAAVASYGYTF
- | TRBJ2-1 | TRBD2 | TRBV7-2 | TGTGCCAGCAGCTTAGCCGGGACTAGCGGATACAATGAGCAGTTCTTC | CASSLAGTSGYNEQFF
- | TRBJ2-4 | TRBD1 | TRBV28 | TGTGCCAGCACCAATCCGGACAGGGTCAACATTCAGTACTTC | CASTNPDRVNIQYF